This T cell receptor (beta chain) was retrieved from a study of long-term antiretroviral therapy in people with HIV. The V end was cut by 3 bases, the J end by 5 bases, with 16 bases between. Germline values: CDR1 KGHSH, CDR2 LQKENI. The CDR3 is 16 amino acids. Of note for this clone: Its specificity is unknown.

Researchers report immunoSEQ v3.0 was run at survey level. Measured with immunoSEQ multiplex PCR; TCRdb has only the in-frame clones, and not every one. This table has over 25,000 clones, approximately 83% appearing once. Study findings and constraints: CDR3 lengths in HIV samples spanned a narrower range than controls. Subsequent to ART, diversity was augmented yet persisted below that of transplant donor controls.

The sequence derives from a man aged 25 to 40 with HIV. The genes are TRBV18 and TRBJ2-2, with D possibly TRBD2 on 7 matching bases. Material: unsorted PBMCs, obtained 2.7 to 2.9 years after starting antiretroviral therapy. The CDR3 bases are TGTGCCAGCTCACCCGTCCGGGGGGCGCTAACCGGGGAGCTGTTTTTT. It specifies CASSPVRGALTGELFF.